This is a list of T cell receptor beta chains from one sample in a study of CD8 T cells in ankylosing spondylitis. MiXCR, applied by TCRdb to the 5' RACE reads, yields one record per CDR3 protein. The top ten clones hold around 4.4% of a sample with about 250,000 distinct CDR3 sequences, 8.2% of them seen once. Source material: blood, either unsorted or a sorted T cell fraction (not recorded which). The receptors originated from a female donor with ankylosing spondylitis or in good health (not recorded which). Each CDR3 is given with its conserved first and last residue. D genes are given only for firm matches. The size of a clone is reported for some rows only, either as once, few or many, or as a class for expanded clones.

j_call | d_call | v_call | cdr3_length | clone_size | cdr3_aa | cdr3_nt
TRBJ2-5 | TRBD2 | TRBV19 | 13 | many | CASSSGRGETQYF | TGTGCCAGTAGTAGCGGGAGGGGGGAGACCCAGTACTTC
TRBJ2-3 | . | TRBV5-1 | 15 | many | CASRAQGIRTDTQYF | TGCGCCAGCCGCGCGCAGGGCATCAGGACAGATACGCAGTATTTT
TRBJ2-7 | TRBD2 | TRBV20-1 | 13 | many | CSARTSGTYEQYF | TGCAGTGCTCGGACTAGCGGTACCTACGAGCAGTACTTC
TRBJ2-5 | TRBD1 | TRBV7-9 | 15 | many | CASSLGGQGTETQYF | TGTGCCAGCAGCTTAGGTGGACAGGGGACAGAGACCCAGTACTTC
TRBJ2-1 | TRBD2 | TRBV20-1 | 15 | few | CSARDRLAGGLKSFF | TGCAGTGCTAGAGATCGGCTAGCGGGAGGTCTTAAGTCCTTCTTC
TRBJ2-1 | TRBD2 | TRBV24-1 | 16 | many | CATSATSGTSYNEQFF | TGTGCCACCAGTGCGACTAGCGGGACCTCCTACAATGAGCAGTTCTTC
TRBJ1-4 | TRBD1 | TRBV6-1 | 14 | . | CASSGTGRSEKLFF | TGTGCCAGCAGTGGGACAGGGAGGAGTGAAAAACTGTTTTTT
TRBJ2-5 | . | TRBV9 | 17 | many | CASSGRIDRDTQETQYF | TGTGCCAGCAGCGGACGCATAGACCGGGACACTCAAGAGACCCAGTACTTC
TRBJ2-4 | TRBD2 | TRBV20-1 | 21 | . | CCAPPLREREGWPLAKNIQYF | TGCTGCGCTCCTCCACTCAGGGAGCGGGAGGGGTGGCCTCTAGCCAAAAACATTCAGTACTTC
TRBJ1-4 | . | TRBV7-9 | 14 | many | CASSPGPINEKLFF | TGTGCCAGCAGCCCCGGGCCAATTAATGAAAAACTGTTTTTT
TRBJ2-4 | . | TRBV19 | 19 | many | CASSRITSEGQRTKNIQYF | TGTGCCAGTAGCCGTATAACCAGCGAAGGACAGCGTACCAAAAACATTCAGTACTTC
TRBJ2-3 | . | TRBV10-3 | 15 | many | CAISDPPRRGDTQYF | TGTGCCATCAGTGATCCGCCTCGGAGGGGTGATACGCAGTATTTT
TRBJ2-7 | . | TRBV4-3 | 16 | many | CASSQEWKWQGNEQYF | TGCGCCAGCAGCCAAGAATGGAAGTGGCAGGGTAACGAGCAGTACTTC
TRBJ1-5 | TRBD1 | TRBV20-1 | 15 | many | CSARGTGGPSRPQHF | TGCAGTGCTAGAGGGACAGGGGGTCCCTCACGGCCCCAGCATTTT
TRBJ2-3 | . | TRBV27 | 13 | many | CASSPGSTDTQYF | TGTGCCAGCAGTCCGGGGAGCACAGATACGCAGTATTTT
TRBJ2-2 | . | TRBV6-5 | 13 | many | CASSYRRVGELFF | TGTGCCAGCAGTTACCGTCGGGTCGGGGAGCTGTTTTTT
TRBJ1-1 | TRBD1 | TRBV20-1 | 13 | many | CSAPQGASGEAFF | TGCAGTGCTCCACAGGGGGCTTCGGGTGAAGCTTTCTTT
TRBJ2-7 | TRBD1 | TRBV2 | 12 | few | CASGYRGAEQYF | TGTGCCAGCGGCTACAGGGGCGCGGAGCAGTACTTC
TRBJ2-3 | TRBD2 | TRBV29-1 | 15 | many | CSVLRLAGSTDTQYF | TGCAGCGTTCTCCGACTAGCGGGGAGCACAGATACGCAGTATTTT
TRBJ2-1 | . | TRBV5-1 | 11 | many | CASSLADEQFF | TGCGCCAGCAGCTTGGCGGATGAGCAGTTCTTC
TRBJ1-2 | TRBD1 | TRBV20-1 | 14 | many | CSAGQGGIDYGYTF | TGCAGTGCCGGACAGGGAGGGATTGACTATGGCTACACCTTC
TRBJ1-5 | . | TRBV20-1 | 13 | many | CSARDRGVGAQHF | TGCAGTGCTAGAGATCGGGGGGTGGGAGCCCAGCATTTT
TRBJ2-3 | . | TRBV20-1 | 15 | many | CSAKMGASGTDTQYF | TGCAGTGCGAAGATGGGGGCAAGTGGCACAGATACGCAGTATTTT
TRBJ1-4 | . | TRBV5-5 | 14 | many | CASSLKRGNEKLFF | TGTGCCAGCAGCTTGAAAAGGGGGAATGAAAAACTGTTTTTT
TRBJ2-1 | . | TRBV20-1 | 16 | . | CCANPAEGSSYNEQFF | TGCTGCGCTAACCCAGCGGAGGGAAGCTCCTACAATGAGCAGTTCTTC
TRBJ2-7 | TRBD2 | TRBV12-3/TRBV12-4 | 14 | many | CASSTSGPFYEQYF | TGTGCCAGCAGCACTAGCGGGCCTTTCTACGAGCAGTACTTC
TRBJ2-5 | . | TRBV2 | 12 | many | CASSPSAETQYF | TGTGCCAGCAGTCCTTCTGCGGAGACCCAGTACTTC
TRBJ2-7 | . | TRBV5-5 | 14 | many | CASSSSRGRAEQYF | TGTGCCAGCAGCTCCTCCCGCGGGCGTGCCGAGCAGTACTTC
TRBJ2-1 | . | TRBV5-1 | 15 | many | CASSLVPADYNEQFF | TGCGCCAGCAGCTTAGTCCCGGCCGACTACAATGAGCAGTTCTTC
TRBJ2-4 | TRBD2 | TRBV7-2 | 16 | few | CASGTRTSGGPDIQYF | TGTGCCAGCGGAACCAGGACTAGCGGGGGGCCCGACATTCAGTACTTC
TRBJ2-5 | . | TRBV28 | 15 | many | CASSLPGRRLRTQYF | TGTGCCAGCAGTTTACCCGGACGGCGTTTAAGGACCCAGTACTTC
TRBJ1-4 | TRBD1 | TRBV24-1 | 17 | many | CATSDSRDRAVDEKLFF | TGTGCCACCAGTGACAGCCGGGACAGGGCGGTCGATGAAAAACTGTTTTTT
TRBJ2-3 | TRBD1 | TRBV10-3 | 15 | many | CAISESQGARDTQYF | TGTGCCATCAGTGAATCGCAGGGGGCGAGGGATACGCAGTATTTT
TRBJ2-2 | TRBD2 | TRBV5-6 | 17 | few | CASSWGGGLALTGELFF | TGTGCCAGCAGCTGGGGAGGAGGACTAGCGCTCACCGGGGAGCTGTTTTTT
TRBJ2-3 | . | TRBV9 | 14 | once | CASSVEGLTDTQYF | TGTGCCAGCAGCGTAGAAGGACTGACAGATACGCAGTATTTT
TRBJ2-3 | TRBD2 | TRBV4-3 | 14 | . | CASSQVWTSRSLYF | TGCGCCAGCAGCCAAGTTTGGACTAGCAGGAGCTTGTATTTT
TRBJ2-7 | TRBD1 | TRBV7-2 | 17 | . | CASSFRTGPLSPYEQYF | TGTGCCAGCAGCTTCCGGACAGGGCCCCTATCACCCTACGAGCAGTACTTC
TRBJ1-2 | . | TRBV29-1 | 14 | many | CSVDIQGGGYGYTF | TGCAGCGTTGACATCCAGGGAGGTGGCTATGGCTACACCTTC
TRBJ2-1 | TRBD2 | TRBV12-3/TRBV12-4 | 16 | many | CASSSGRTSGYNEQFF | TGTGCCAGCAGTTCCGGCCGGACTAGCGGATACAATGAGCAGTTCTTC
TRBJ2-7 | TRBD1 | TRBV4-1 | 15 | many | CASSPGQGPSYEQYF | TGCGCCAGCAGCCCCGGACAGGGGCCCTCATACGAGCAGTACTTC
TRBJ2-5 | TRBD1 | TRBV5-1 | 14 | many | CASRADRGRETQYF | TGCGCCAGCAGAGCGGACAGGGGGCGCGAGACCCAGTACTTC
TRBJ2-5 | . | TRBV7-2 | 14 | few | CASSLQGNQETQYF | TGTGCCAGCAGCTTACAGGGGAACCAAGAGACCCAGTACTTC
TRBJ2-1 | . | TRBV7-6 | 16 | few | CASSLGLRVVYNEQFF | TGTGCCAGCAGCTTAGGGCTGAGAGTTGTATACAATGAGCAGTTCTTC
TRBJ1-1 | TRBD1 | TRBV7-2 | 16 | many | CASSLVGQGAGTEAFF | TGTGCCAGCAGCTTAGTGGGACAGGGGGCCGGCACTGAAGCTTTCTTT
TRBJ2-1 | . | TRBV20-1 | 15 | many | CSAEGLPSSYNEQFF | TGCAGTGCTGAAGGACTCCCTAGCTCCTACAATGAGCAGTTCTTC
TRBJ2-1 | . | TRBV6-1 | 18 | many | CASIIPPILAPRGNEQFF | TGTGCCAGCATCATACCCCCAATACTAGCACCTCGGGGCAATGAGCAGTTCTTC
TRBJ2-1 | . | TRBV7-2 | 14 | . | CASSPIPDYNEQFF | TGTGCCAGCAGCCCCATCCCCGACTACAATGAGCAGTTCTTC
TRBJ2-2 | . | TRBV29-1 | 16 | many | CSVEPQGTANTGELFF | TGCAGCGTTGAGCCCCAAGGGACGGCCAACACCGGGGAGCTGTTTTTT
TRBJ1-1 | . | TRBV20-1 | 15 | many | CSARDHRKINTEAFF | TGCAGTGCTAGAGATCACCGGAAAATTAACACTGAAGCTTTCTTT
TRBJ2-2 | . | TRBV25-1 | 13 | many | CASSEYGVGELFF | TGTGCCAGCAGTGAATACGGTGTCGGGGAGCTGTTTTTT
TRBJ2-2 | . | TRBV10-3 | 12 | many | CAISETTGELFF | TGTGCCATCAGTGAAACCACCGGGGAGCTGTTTTTT
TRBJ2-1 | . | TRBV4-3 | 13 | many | CASSEYLHKGQFF | TGCGCCAGCAGCGAGTACCTGCACAAGGGGCAGTTCTTC
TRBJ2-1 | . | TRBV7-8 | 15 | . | CASTGGLGIYNEQFF | TGTGCCAGCACCGGGGGGCTAGGGATCTACAATGAGCAGTTCTTC
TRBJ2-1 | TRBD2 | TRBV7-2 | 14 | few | CASSGLAGVNEQFF | TGTGCCAGCAGCGGTCTAGCGGGGGTCAATGAGCAGTTCTTC
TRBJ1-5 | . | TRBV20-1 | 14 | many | CSASGRHRGQPQHF | TGCAGTGCTAGCGGGAGGCACCGCGGTCAGCCCCAGCATTTT